This TCR beta chain was sequenced during a study of blood T cells in healthy people across ages. The CDR3 runs to 14 residues. V lost 7 bases and J lost 1, with 13 bases in between. Germline CDR1 and CDR2: MDHEN and SYDVKM. A sample-barcoded 5' primer and a J-beta primer mix were used in a second PCR of roughly 7 to 11 cycles. TCRdb re-called the 5' RACE reads with MiXCR, one entry per CDR3 protein. The sample carries around 1,000,000 distinct CDR3 sequences, around 25% recorded once. This clonotype appeared a single time. Separately, the same data were catalogued under a study of T cells of mothers and their children.

This receptor was identified in a girl aged 2 to 10 in good health. This chain connects TRBV28 to TRBJ1-2; D is ambiguous. Material for sequencing was blood. CDR3 amino acids: CASISEGINYGYTF. Here the CDR3 DNA reads TGTGCCAGCATCAGTGAAGGGATTAACTATGGCTACACCTTC.